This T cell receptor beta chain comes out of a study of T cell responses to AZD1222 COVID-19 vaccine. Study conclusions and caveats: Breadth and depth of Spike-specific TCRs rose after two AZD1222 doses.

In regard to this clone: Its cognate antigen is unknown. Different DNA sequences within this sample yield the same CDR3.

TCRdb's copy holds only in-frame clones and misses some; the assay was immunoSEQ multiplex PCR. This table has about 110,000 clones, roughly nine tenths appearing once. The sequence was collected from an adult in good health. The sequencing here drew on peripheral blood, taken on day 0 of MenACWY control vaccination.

The CDR3 DNA follows: TGTGCCAGCAGTTTGGGGACAGGGAGCTACGAGCAGTACTTC. Translated, it gives CASSLGTGSYEQYF. The V gene is TRBV27, the J gene TRBJ2-7; 9 positions agree with TRBD1. The germline V gene encodes CDR1 MNHEY and CDR2 SMNVEV (reference sequence). V trimming: 3 bases; J trimming: 3 bases; junction bases outside the gene matches: 3. The CDR3 runs to 14 residues.